This T cell receptor beta chain was retrieved from a study of T cells in Graves' hyperthyroidism and ophthalmopathy. The overall study: Any treatment followed the collection of peripheral blood at initial diagnosis.

Germline trimming cut 4 bases from V and 6 bases from J; bases unmatched to any gene: 6. The CDR3 loop spans 15 amino acids. Per the germline V gene, CDR1 is KGHDR and CDR2 is SFDVKD. General study points: In blood, most of the thyroid clonotypes expanded above 0.001 were also present.

Amplification of TCR beta CDR3 regions was performed using RNA transcripts as template. Initially, a first-round RT-PCR of the TCR CDR3 employed the HTBI primer set. TCRdb reprocessed the multiplex PCR reads via MiXCR and lists one record per CDR3 protein. Among fewer than 850,000 distinct CDR3 sequences listed, around 15% were seen once. When ophthalmopathy did not progress within 18 months, Graves' hyperthyroidism was considered stable. As concerns this clonotype: Antigen: not known.

Source material: blood. The TCR originated in a man aged 50-59 years with Graves' hyperthyroidism. This rearrangement joins TRBV24-1 to TRBJ2-2, with TRBD2 matching over 8 bases. CDR3 bases: TGTGCCACCAGTGACACGTCGGGGGGGGCCGGGGAGCTGTTTTTT. It codes for CATSDTSGGAGELFF.